Below are 15 T cell receptor beta chains sequenced from a single sample in a study of a mutant IDH1 vaccine in newly diagnosed glioma. Their antigens are not known. Noted time point: week 23, last vaccination. One vaccine dose held 300 ug of mutant IDH1 20-mer peptide and came with topical imiquimod. Profiled with immunoSEQ multiplex PCR; TCRdb holds only in-frame clones, not every one. The sample shows tens of thousands of clones, 80% to 90% of them seen only once. This specimen consisted of PBMCs, obtained from a glioma patient whose treatment included an IDH1 peptide vaccine. The receptors derive from a man between 35 and 55 years old with glioma.

This clone was counted between two and nine times. This chain links TRBV7-9 with TRBJ2-5; D may be TRBD2 (6 bases). The germline CDR1 and CDR2 sequences are SEHNR and FQNEAQ (reference sequence). The CDR3 consists of 13 residues. V was cut by 5 bases and J by 5 bases, with 12 bases left in between. DNA for the CDR3: TGTGCCAGCAGCCCGCGGGGTCCGGAGACCCAGTACTTC. Its translation: CASSPRGPETQYF. Together with reference TRBV7-9 and TRBJ2-5, the CDR3 gives the full variable domain: DTGVSQNPRHKITKRGQNVTFRCDPISEHNRLYWYRQTLGQGPEFLTYFQNEAQLEKSRLLSDRFSAERPKGSFSTLEIQRTEQGDSAMYLCASSPRGPETQYFGPGTRLLVL.

V gene TRBV29-1 combines with J gene TRBJ2-3, with no clear D. Trimming removed 1 base from V and 5 bases from J, with 10 bases in between. Germline-derived CDR1 and CDR2 are SQVTM and ANQGSEA. CDR3 length: 13 amino acids. The CDR3 here is CSVEVDPRDTQYF. The CDR3 region has the DNA TGCAGCGTTGAAGTAGACCCGAGAGATACGCAGTATTTT.

The chain employs TRBV6-5 and TRBJ2-3; 8 nucleotides line up with TRBD2. Germline V gene data show CDR1 as MNHEY and CDR2 as SVGAGI. The CDR3 is made up of 16 amino acids. V dropped 2 bases and J dropped 6; count of bases not matched to a gene: 10. The CDR3 loop is CASSYGPGTSSDTQYF. CDR3 DNA sequence: TGTGCCAGCAGTTACGGACCCGGGACTAGTTCGGATACGCAGTATTTT.

The chain uses TRBV7-2 and TRBJ1-4, with TRBD1 matching 10 bases. The germline gives CDR1 SGHTA, CDR2 FQGNSA. The CDR3 covers 14 residues. Trimming at V came to 4 bases and at J to 7 bases, leaving 3 bases not matched to a gene. This CDR3 is CASSSDRGSEKLFF. The CDR3 coding sequence is TGTGCCAGCAGCTCGGACAGGGGGAGTGAAAAACTGTTTTTT. The variable domain in full, completed from reference TRBV7-2 and TRBJ1-4, reads GAGVSQSPSNKVTEKGKDVELRCDPISGHTALYWYRQSLGQGLEFLIYFQGNSAPDKSGLPSDRFSAERTGGSVSTLTIQRTQQEDSAVYLCASSSDRGSEKLFFGSGTQLSVL.

This sequence joins TRBV19 and TRBJ2-3; 8 bases align to TRBD2. Germline V gene data show CDR1 as LNHDA and CDR2 as SQIVND (reference sequence). The CDR3 extends over 14 amino acids. V was pared by 7 bases and J by 6 bases, with 9 bases of the junction left unmatched. In nucleotides, the CDR3 is TGTGCCAGTATTTCGGGAGGGGTTGCGGATACGCAGTATTTT. Its translation: CASISGGVADTQYF.

The chain links TRBV7-2 to TRBJ2-7, with D perhaps TRBD1 or TRBD2 (5 bases each). CDR1 and CDR2 (germline): SGHTA, FQGNSA. Trimming took 0 bases from V and 3 from J, leaving 18 bases between them. The CDR3 length is 17 residues. The CDR3 DNA sequence: TGTGCCAGCAGCTTAGCTGTGGGGACGGATTCGGGCTACGAGCAGTACTTC. Amino acid sequence: CASSLAVGTDSGYEQYF.

This clone was seen just once. CDR3 in amino acids: CASSGIPNTEAFF. CDR3 DNA: TGCGCCAGCAGTGGAATCCCAAACACTGAAGCTTTCTTT. This chain connects TRBV10-1 to TRBJ1-1; no clear D gene. CDR1 and CDR2 (germline): WNHNN, SYGVQD (reference sequence). The CDR3 spans 13 residues. V lost 4 bases and J 2 bases, leaving 8 bases between the germline ends.

The chain uses TRBV14 and TRBJ1-4; a possible D gene is TRBD1 (5 bases). Trimming took 1 base from V and 4 from J, leaving 10 bases between them. The CDR3 extends over 15 amino acids. Germline V gene sequence: CDR1 SGHDN, CDR2 FVKESK. The CDR3 DNA sequence: TGTGCCAGCAGCCAAGCACAGGCTTTTAATGAAAAACTGTTTTTT. It codes for CASSQAQAFNEKLFF. Filled out from reference TRBV14 and TRBJ1-4, the complete variable domain reads EAGVTQFPSHSVIEKGQTVTLRCDPISGHDNLYWYRRVMGKEIKFLLHFVKESKQDESGMPNNRFLAERTGGTYSTLKVQPAELEDSGVYFCASSQAQAFNEKLFFGSGTQLSVL.

The chain recombines TRBV5-1 with TRBJ2-7; D not resolved. The CDR3 is made up of 13 amino acids. In germline, CDR1 is SGHRS, CDR2 YFSETQ. V gave up 4 bases and J gave up 0 bases, with 8 bases separating them. The CDR3 here is CASSPPSSYEQYF. For the CDR3, the DNA is TGCGCCAGCAGCCCCCCGAGCTCCTACGAGCAGTACTTC.

V usage is TRBV19 and J usage is TRBJ1-5; weak D call: TRBD1 (6 bases). Germline V gene lookup returns CDR1 LNHDA and CDR2 SQIVND (reference sequence). The CDR3 extends over 13 amino acids. The V end was cut by 5 bases, the J end by 5 bases, with 10 bases between. The CDR3 DNA follows: TGTGCCAGTAGTTGGGCAGGGGATCAGCCCCAGCATTTT. Its translation is CASSWAGDQPQHF.

The rearrangement links TRBV6-5 to TRBJ2-1, with D possibly being TRBD1 (5 bases). The CDR3 consists of 14 residues. V lost 5 bases and J 9 bases, leaving 17 bases between the germline ends. CDR1 is MNHEY, CDR2 SVGAGI, per germline. The CDR3 DNA reads TGTGCCAGCAGTACCCTTTCTAGGGGCGTTGAGCAGTTCTTC. Protein sequence: CASSTLSRGVEQFF.

This clone was recorded a few times. J is TRBJ2-5 and V is TRBV7-2, with a weak D call TRBD1 (6 bases). Germline CDR1 reads SGHTA; CDR2 reads FQGNSA. With 5 bases removed from V and 4 bases from J, the gap between germline ends came to 17 bases. CDR3 length: 15 amino acids. The CDR3 protein is CASSPRGFKAETQYF. The CDR3 DNA reads TGTGCCAGCAGCCCAAGGGGGTTTAAGGCAGAGACCCAGTACTTC.

The chain couples TRBV7-2 to TRBJ2-1; D could derive from TRBD1 or TRBD2 (5 bases each). This CDR3 has 12 amino acids. The V end lost 3 bases, the J end lost 12 bases, and 12 bases lay between the germline ends. Germline assignment: CDR1 SGHTA and CDR2 FQGNSA. CDR3 DNA sequence: TGTGCCAGCAGCTTTAGGGACCCCCCGCAGTTCTTC. Its protein product is CASSFRDPPQFF.

V gene TRBV25-1 combines with J gene TRBJ2-5, with D tentatively TRBD1 or TRBD2 (5 bases each). From germline, CDR1 is MGHDK and CDR2 SYGVNS. The CDR3 runs 13 residues. V was cut by 8 bases and J by 0 bases, with 10 bases left in between. CDR3 residues: CASGTVYQETQYF. The CDR3 coding sequence is TGTGCCAGCGGGACGGTGTACCAAGAGACCCAGTACTTC.

V and J are TRBV7-6 and TRBJ2-7; 9 bases map to TRBD2. This CDR3 contains 16 residues. V was pared by 5 bases and J by 3 bases, with 11 bases of the junction left unmatched. Germline assignment: CDR1 SGHVS and CDR2 FNYEAQ. The CDR3 region has the DNA TGTGCCAGCAGCGCGCAGACCGTAGCGGGAGTCTACGAGCAGTACTTC. The encoded protein is CASSAQTVAGVYEQYF.